The T cell receptor (beta chain) described here comes from a study of shared clonotypes between healthy human individuals. General study results and limits: About 5% of naive CD4 clonotypes were shared across a few donors. The study generally estimated greater richness for naive than memory subsets.

Naive CD8 cells lacked CD45RO and underwent positive selection for CCR7, leaving out terminally differentiated effector memory CD45RA+ cells. TCRdb keeps only in-frame clones here, not all; method: immunoSEQ multiplex PCR. The table lists around 2,000,000 clones, approximately 94% of them singletons, with roughly 1.7% in the top ten. Points on this clone: Its specificity is not known.

Sequenced sample: naive CD8+ T cells from PBMCs. This receptor was obtained from a man aged 18 to 35 in good health. Some clones in this sample may be carry-over from other donors' samples.

The CDR3 spells CASSFEYGQTGGRQYF. Here the CDR3 DNA reads TGCGCCAGCAGCTTCGAGTACGGACAGACGGGGGGGAGGCAGTACTTC. The chain couples TRBV5-1 to TRBJ2-7, with 8 bases lining up with TRBD2. The CDR3 has 16 residues. V was clipped by 2 bases and J by 9 bases; unmatched bases: 16. Germline-derived CDR1 and CDR2 are SGHRS and YFSETQ.